The 6 T cell receptor beta chains given below trace back to one sample, sequenced in a study of cytomegalovirus exposure and HLA in healthy donors. PCR primers comprised 60 Vbeta and 13 Jbeta primers. Sequenced by immunoSEQ multiplex PCR; TCRdb stores in-frame clones only, minus some. The table has fewer than 250,000 clones, about three quarters seen once. The sample consisted of PBMCs. The receptors stem from a woman between 35 and 50 years old in good health and CMV-seronegative.

This rearrangement joins TRBV6-5 to TRBJ1-1; TRBD1 matches at 8 bases. This CDR3 is 14 amino acids long. The germline V gene encodes CDR1 MNHEY and CDR2 SVGAGI. V lost 6 bases, J lost 1 base, and 4 bases stayed unmatched. In DNA, the CDR3 is TGTGCCAGCAGGACAGGGGCTAGGAACACTGAAGCTTTCTTT. Its protein is CASRTGARNTEAFF.

Only one count was recorded for this clone. The CDR3, as DNA: TGTGCCAGCAGTGATACAGGGGGCTCTGGGGCCAACGTCCTGACTTTC. Amino acid sequence: CASSDTGGSGANVLTF. The rearrangement uses TRBV7-2 and TRBJ2-6; 8 bases fit TRBD1. The CDR3 is 16 residues long. V lost 6 bases to trimming and J lost 0 bases; unmatched junction nucleotides: 4. Germline V lookup: CDR1 SGHTA, CDR2 FQGNSA.

This chain links TRBV7-9 with TRBJ2-2; no definite D call. The germline V gene has CDR1 SEHNR and CDR2 FQNEAQ (reference sequence). CDR3 length equals 15 residues. V lost 3 bases and J 5 bases, leaving 13 bases between the germline ends. The CDR3 sequence: CASSLVLGETGELFF. DNA for the CDR3: TGTGCCAGCAGCTTGGTGCTAGGAGAGACCGGGGAGCTGTTTTTT.

As for this clone: This sample includes further DNA sequences coding for the same CDR3. The chain employs TRBV15 and TRBJ1-5, with unresolved D. Germline V gives CDR1 LNHNV, CDR2 YYDKDF (reference sequence). The CDR3 has 15 residues. V was pared by 0 bases and J by 0 bases, with 6 bases between. The CDR3 protein is CATSRDPGSNQPQHF. The CDR3 DNA reads TGTGCCACCAGCAGAGATCCGGGTAGCAATCAGCCCCAGCATTTT.

The V and J genes are TRBV5-1 and TRBJ2-7; possibly TRBD2 for D (5 bases). Germline V gives CDR1 SGHRS, CDR2 YFSETQ. The CDR3 spans 15 residues. Trimming pared 0 bases from V and 2 bases from J, leaving 12 bases between. The CDR3 sequence: CASSLGGPTAYEQYF. The CDR3 DNA is TGCGCCAGCAGCTTGGGCGGGCCCACCGCCTACGAGCAGTACTTC.

In its sample, this clone was seen a few times. J is TRBJ1-5 and V is TRBV6-5; no firm D call. The CDR3 sequence is 15 residues long. Germline CDR1 reads MNHEY; CDR2 reads SVGAGI. V lost 4 bases and J 4 bases, leaving 14 bases between the germline ends. CDR3 bases: TGTGCCAGCAGTTCAAGGAGTCCCGTTAATCAGCCCCAGCATTTT. It yields the protein CASSSRSPVNQPQHF.